This T cell receptor (beta chain) is drawn from a study of blood T cell repertoires in COVID-19. Details on this clone: A read error may account for a junction end that differs from germline.

This CDR3 region has 14 residues. Germline loops: CDR1 SGHDN, CDR2 FVKESK. The repertoire was sequenced with immunoSEQ multiplex PCR; TCRdb's copy has only in-frame clones and lacks some. The sample carries some 12,000 clones, under 95% recorded once. The chain couples TRBV14 to TRBJ2-1; maybe TRBD2 (6 bases). The clonotype was recovered from a man aged 65-85 years with active COVID-19. Material for sequencing was peripheral blood. The CDR3 region has the DNA TGTGCCAGCAGCCAATCGAAGGGGCGGCCTTGGGGGGTCTTC. Amino acids: CASSQSKGRPWGVF.